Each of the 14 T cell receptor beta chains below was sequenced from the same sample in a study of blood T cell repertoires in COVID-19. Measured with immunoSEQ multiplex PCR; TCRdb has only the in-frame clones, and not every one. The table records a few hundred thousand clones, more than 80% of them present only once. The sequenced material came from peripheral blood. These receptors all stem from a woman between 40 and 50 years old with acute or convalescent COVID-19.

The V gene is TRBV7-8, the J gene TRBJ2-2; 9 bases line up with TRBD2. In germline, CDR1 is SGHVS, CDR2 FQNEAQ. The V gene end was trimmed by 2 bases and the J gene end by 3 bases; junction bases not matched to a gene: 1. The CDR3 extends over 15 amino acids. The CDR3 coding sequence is TGTGCCAGCAGCTTAATAGCGGGAGACACCGGGGAGCTGTTTTTT. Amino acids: CASSLIAGDTGELFF.

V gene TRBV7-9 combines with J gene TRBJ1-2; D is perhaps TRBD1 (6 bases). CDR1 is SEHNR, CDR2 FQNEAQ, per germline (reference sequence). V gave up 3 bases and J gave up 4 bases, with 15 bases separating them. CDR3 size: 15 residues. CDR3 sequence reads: CASSFTTGPSYGYTF. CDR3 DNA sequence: TGTGCCAGCAGCTTCACTACAGGGCCTTCCTATGGCTACACCTTC.

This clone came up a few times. The CDR3 loop reads CASSAEVDRVWSGYTF. Written as DNA, the CDR3 is TGTGCCAGCAGTGCTGAAGTGGACAGGGTGTGGAGTGGCTACACCTTC. The rearrangement joins TRBV6-1 to TRBJ1-2, with 8 bases aligning to TRBD1. The CDR3 sequence is 16 residues long. V lost 4 bases, J lost 7 bases, and 14 bases stayed unmatched. The germline V gene encodes CDR1 MNHNS and CDR2 SASEGT.

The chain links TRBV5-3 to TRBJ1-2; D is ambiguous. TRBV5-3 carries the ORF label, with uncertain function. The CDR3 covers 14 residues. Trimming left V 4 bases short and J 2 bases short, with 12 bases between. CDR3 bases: TGTGCCAGAAGCGGAAGGTGGGCGAACTATGGCTACACCTTC. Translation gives CARSGRWANYGYTF.

CDR3 residues: CASSQEVRGISYGYTF. Written as DNA, the CDR3 is TGCGCCAGCAGCCAAGAAGTCAGGGGAATCAGCTATGGCTACACCTTC. The chain uses TRBV4-1 and TRBJ1-2, with D perhaps matching TRBD1 (6 bases). V was cut by 0 bases and J by 4 bases, with 15 bases left in between. The CDR3 contains 16 residues. In germline, CDR1 is MGHRA, CDR2 YSYEKL.

Here the CDR3 DNA reads TGTGCCAGCAGCGTAGCCGACACAGGGTTATACTACGAGCAGTACGTC. The encoded protein is CASSVADTGLYYEQYV. V is TRBV9 and J is TRBJ2-7; perhaps TRBD1 as D (6 bases). Per the germline V gene, CDR1 is SGDLS and CDR2 is YYNGEE. CDR3 length: 16 residues. Trimming pared 0 bases from V and 3 bases from J, leaving 16 bases between.

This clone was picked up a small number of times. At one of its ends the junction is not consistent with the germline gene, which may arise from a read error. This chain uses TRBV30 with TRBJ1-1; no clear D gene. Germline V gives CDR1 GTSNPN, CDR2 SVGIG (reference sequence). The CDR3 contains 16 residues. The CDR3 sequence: CARSVGPTLGLAEAFF. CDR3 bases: TGTGCCCGGAGTGTAGGCCCCACGTTGGGCCTCGCTGAAGCTTTCTTT. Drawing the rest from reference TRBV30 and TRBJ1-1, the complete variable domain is SQTIHQWPATLVQPVGSPLSLECTVEGTSNPNLYWYRQAAGRGLQLLFYSVGIGQISSEVPQNLSASRPQDRQFILSSKKLLLSDSGFYLCARSVGPTLGLAEAFFGQGTRLTVV.

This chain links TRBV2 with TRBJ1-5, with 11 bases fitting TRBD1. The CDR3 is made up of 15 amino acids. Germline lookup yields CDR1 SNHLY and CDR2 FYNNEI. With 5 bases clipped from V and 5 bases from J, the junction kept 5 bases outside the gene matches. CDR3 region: CASSPDRGLYQPQHF. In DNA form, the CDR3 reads TGTGCCAGCAGTCCGGACAGGGGGCTCTATCAGCCCCAGCATTTT.

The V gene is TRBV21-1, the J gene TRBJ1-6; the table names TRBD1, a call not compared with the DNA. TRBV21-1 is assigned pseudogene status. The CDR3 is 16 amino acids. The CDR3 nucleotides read TGTGCCAGCAGCAGGAAACAGGGGGTCGATAATTCACCCCTCCACTTT. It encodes CASSRKQGVDNSPLHF.

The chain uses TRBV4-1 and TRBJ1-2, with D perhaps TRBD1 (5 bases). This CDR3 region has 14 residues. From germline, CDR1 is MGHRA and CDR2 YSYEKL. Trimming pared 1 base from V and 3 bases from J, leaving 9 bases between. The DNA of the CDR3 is TGCGCCAGCAGCCAAGGCCGGGGGGACTATGGCTACACCTTC. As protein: CASSQGRGDYGYTF.

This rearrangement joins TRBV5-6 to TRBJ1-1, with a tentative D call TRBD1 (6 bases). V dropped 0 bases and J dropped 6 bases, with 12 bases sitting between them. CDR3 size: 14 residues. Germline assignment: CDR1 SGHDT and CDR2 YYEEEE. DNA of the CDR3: TGTGCCAGCAGCTTGGAAAAACAGGGACCTGAAGCTTTCTTT. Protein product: CASSLEKQGPEAFF.

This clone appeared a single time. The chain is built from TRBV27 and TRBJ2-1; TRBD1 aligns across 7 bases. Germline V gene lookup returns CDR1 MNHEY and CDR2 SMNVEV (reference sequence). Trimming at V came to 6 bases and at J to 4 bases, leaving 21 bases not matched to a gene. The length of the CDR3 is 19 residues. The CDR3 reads CASSPASSEGAASYNEQFF. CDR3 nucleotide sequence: TGTGCCAGCAGCCCGGCTAGTAGTGAGGGGGCGGCCTCTTACAATGAGCAGTTCTTC.

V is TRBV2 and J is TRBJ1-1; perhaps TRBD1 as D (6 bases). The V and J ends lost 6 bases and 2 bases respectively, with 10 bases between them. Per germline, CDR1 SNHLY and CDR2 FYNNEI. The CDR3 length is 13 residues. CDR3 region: CASSMTGNTEAFF. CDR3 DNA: TGTGCCAGCAGCATGACAGGAAACACTGAAGCTTTCTTT.

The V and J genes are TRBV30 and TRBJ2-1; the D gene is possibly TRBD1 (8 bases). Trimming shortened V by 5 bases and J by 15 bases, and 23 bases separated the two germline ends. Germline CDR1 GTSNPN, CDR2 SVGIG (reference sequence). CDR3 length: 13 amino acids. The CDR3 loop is CAWDRGEGTGTFF. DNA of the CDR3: TGTGCCTGGGATCGGGGGGAAGGGACAGGAACGTTCTTC.